The subject of this entry is one TCR beta chain. Its antigen is still unknown. Produced via immunoSEQ multiplex PCR; TCRdb's table is partial and in-frame only. The table shows approximately 99,000 clones, with more than 95% occurring only once. This specimen comes from a study of OX40 agonist ivuxolimab in advanced cancers. Findings of the study overall: Compared with CD4+, CD8+ T cells on average had more expanded clones.

Germline values: CDR1 MNHEY, CDR2 SMNVEV (reference sequence). The ends were cut back, 5 bases at V and 0 bases at J, with 14 bases in the middle. This CDR3 comprises 16 residues. The material sequenced was CD4+ or CD8+ T cells sorted from blood, taken in a trial of the OX40 agonist ivuxolimab. V gene TRBV27 combines with J gene TRBJ2-1, with D uncertain. This clonotype was obtained from an adult with an advanced solid tumor such as melanoma, head and neck, liver or kidney cancer. In nucleotides, the CDR3 is TGTGCCAGCAGTCCCCAAACCCTGAGCTCCTACAATGAGCAGTTCTTC. As protein: CASSPQTLSSYNEQFF.